This TCR beta chain was found in a study of cytomegalovirus exposure and HLA in healthy donors. The germline CDR1 and CDR2 sequences are LNHDA and SQIVND (reference sequence). CDR3 length: 15 residues. V dropped 4 bases and J dropped 2; count of bases not matched to a gene: 5. Regarding the study as a whole: The presence/absence work took it that sequencing depth was about the same across donors.

A single count supports this clone. Its matching antigen is unknown. Primers for the PCR totalled 60 Vbeta and 13 Jbeta. In the original workflow: A follow-up analysis tallied about 88 million unique TCR beta chains, some 9.9 million shared. Using immunoSEQ multiplex PCR, the repertoire was profiled, and TCRdb retains in-frame clones only, with some absent. That table gives V, J and clone size, and the DNA gave D and trimming. The table includes about 180,000 clones, under 80% detected once. No record was made of this donor's CMV serostatus. The origin of this receptor is a human donor in good health. The V gene is TRBV19, the J gene TRBJ1-5, with 7 positions matching TRBD1. Sample: PBMCs. CDR3 sequence: CASSTGGSGNQPQHF. DNA of the CDR3: TGTGCCAGTAGTACAGGGGGTTCGGGCAATCAGCCCCAGCATTTT.